The clone carrying this TCR beta chain was seen ten or more times. This record belongs to a study of T cells in Graves' hyperthyroidism and ophthalmopathy. CDR3 length: 17 amino acids. CDR1 and CDR2 (germline): SNHLY, FYNNEI. The V segment lost 8 bases and the J segment 5 bases; nucleotides outside the gene matches: 12. Amplification targeted TCR beta CDR3 regions from RNA transcripts. The HTBI primer set served for first-round RT-PCR of the TCR CDR3. Via MiXCR, TCRdb re-called the multiplex PCR reads, giving one row per CDR3 protein. There are about 290,000 distinct CDR3 sequences in the sample; roughly 13% occur only once, and under 8% lies in the top ten. Hyperthyroidism patients were newly diagnosed, had disease duration under 2 months, and were aged 18 to 65 years.

The genes are TRBV2 and TRBJ2-3; 14 positions match TRBD2. The origin of this receptor is a woman aged 40 to 50 with Graves' hyperthyroidism. Sequenced sample: blood. Here the CDR3 reads CASLNAGTSGRGDTQYF. The CDR3 bases are TGTGCCAGCCTGAACGCAGGGACTAGCGGGAGAGGAGATACGCAGTATTTT.